These 14 T cell receptor beta chains were all obtained from the same sample, sequenced in a study of blood T cell repertoires in COVID-19. Method: immunoSEQ multiplex PCR; TCRdb's copy keeps in-frame clones and lacks some. This table holds roughly 200,000 clones, approximately 81% found once. The sample consisted of peripheral blood. The receptors originated from a person aged 70 to 85 with COVID-19, enrolled during active disease.

This clone has more than one count but fewer than ten. The rearrangement uses TRBV28 and TRBJ1-5; no definite D call. This CDR3 is built from 19 residues. In germline, CDR1 is MDHEN, CDR2 SYDVKM. Trimming took 5 bases from V and 0 from J, leaving 23 bases between them. CDR3 sequence: CASSPARAGPGYSNQPQHF. The CDR3 DNA reads as TGTGCCAGCAGTCCCGCGAGGGCAGGTCCGGGATATAGCAATCAGCCCCAGCATTTT.

The CDR3 region has the DNA TGTGCCAGCAGTCATTCCGGGACTACCTCTAACAATGAGCAGTTCTTC. It is translated as CASSHSGTTSNNEQFF. This chain joins TRBV4-2 and TRBJ2-1, with 7 bases aligning to TRBD2. The CDR3 runs 16 residues. Germline-derived CDR1 and CDR2 are LGHNA and YNFKEQ. With V trimmed by 6 bases and J by 5 bases, 13 bases remained unmatched.

This clone was picked up a small number of times. This chain joins TRBV14 and TRBJ2-2, with D tentatively TRBD2 (5 bases). Germline CDR1 reads SGHDN; CDR2 reads FVKESK. The CDR3 extends over 16 amino acids. The ends were cut back, 1 base at V and 4 bases at J, with 13 bases in the middle. The CDR3 sequence: CASSQGRSLGTGELFF. The DNA for the CDR3 is TGTGCCAGCAGCCAAGGGAGGTCGCTGGGCACCGGGGAGCTGTTTTTT.

The rearrangement joins TRBV5-1 to TRBJ1-3; a possible D gene is TRBD1 (5 bases). This CDR3 has 16 residues. The germline V gene has CDR1 SGHRS and CDR2 YFSETQ. V gave up 0 bases and J gave up 1 base, with 11 bases separating them. The CDR3 reads CASSLDPGGSGNTIYF. The CDR3 coding sequence is TGCGCCAGCAGCTTGGACCCGGGGGGTTCTGGAAACACCATATATTTT. The full variable domain, its missing parts supplied by reference TRBV5-1 and TRBJ1-3, is KAGVTQTPRYLIKTRGQQVTLSCSPISGHRSVSWYQQTPGQGLQFLFEYFSETQRNKGNFPGRFSGRQFSNSRSEMNVSTLELGDSALYLCASSLDPGGSGNTIYFGEGSWLTVV.

The chain is built from TRBV30 and TRBJ2-7, with 12 bases identical to TRBD2. The CDR3 loop spans 17 amino acids. Germline V gene sequence: CDR1 GTSNPN, CDR2 SVGIG (reference sequence). Trimming removed 1 base from V and 2 bases from J; junction bases left unmatched: 9. The CDR3 region is CAWSGLAGGPLTYEQYF. CDR3 nucleotide sequence: TGTGCCTGGAGTGGGCTAGCGGGAGGGCCCCTTACCTACGAGCAGTACTTC.

The J gene is TRBJ2-7, the V gene TRBV6-5; D might be TRBD1 (5 bases). V was trimmed by 2 bases and J by 1 base, leaving 9 bases between them. Germline V lookup: CDR1 MNHEY, CDR2 SVGAGI. The CDR3 contains 14 residues. CDR3 in DNA: TGTGCCAGCAGTTACGACAGACTTTCCTACGAGCAGTACTTC. Protein sequence: CASSYDRLSYEQYF.

The V call is TRBV10-3, the J call TRBJ1-1; 9 bases match TRBD1. CDR1 is ENHRY, CDR2 SYGVKD, per germline. V trimming: 4 bases; J trimming: 4 bases; junction bases outside the gene matches: 7. This CDR3 has 15 residues. In nucleotides, the CDR3 is TGTGCCATCAGTGCCCCCGGACAGGGGAGCACTGAAGCTTTCTTT. Translating it yields CAISAPGQGSTEAFF.

This chain joins TRBV9 and TRBJ2-7, with 10 bases identical to TRBD2. This CDR3 is 17 amino acids long. The V gene end was trimmed by 2 bases and the J gene end by 6 bases; junction bases not matched to a gene: 14. Germline CDR1 is SGDLS and CDR2 is YYNGEE. The DNA of the CDR3 is TGTGCCAGCAGCGTGGATAGCGGGGGGACCCGATCGGGCGAGCAGTACTTC. Encoded protein: CASSVDSGGTRSGEQYF. Based on the CDR3 plus reference TRBV9 and TRBJ2-7, the full variable domain is DSGVTQTPKHLITATGQRVTLRCSPRSGDLSVYWYQQSLDQGLQFLIQYYNGEERAKGNILERFSAQQFPDLHSELNLSSLELGDSALYFCASSVDSGGTRSGEQYFGPGTRLTVT.

As concerns this clone: Other DNA sequences in this sample translate to the same CDR3. The chain has TRBV19 and TRBJ1-5, with TRBD1 matching over 7 bases. The CDR3 covers 13 residues. With 6 bases clipped from V and 4 bases from J, the junction kept 3 bases outside the gene matches. The germline V gene has CDR1 LNHDA and CDR2 SQIVND (reference sequence). The CDR3: CASSSRGNQPQHF. The CDR3 nucleotides are TGTGCCAGTAGCTCCAGGGGGAATCAGCCCCAGCATTTT.

The J gene is TRBJ2-7, the V gene TRBV29-1; weak D call: TRBD1 (5 bases). Germline V gene data show CDR1 as SQVTM and CDR2 as ANQGSEA. V was cut by 3 bases and J by 2 bases, with 14 bases left in between. This CDR3 has 14 residues. This CDR3 reads CSVEKGRSPYEQYF. The CDR3 DNA reads TGCAGCGTTGAGAAGGGGCGATCGCCCTACGAGCAGTACTTC.

The rearrangement joins TRBV7-9 to TRBJ2-3; TRBD1 is a possible D gene (5 bases). CDR3 length: 16 amino acids. Germline lookup yields CDR1 SEHNR and CDR2 FQNEAQ (reference sequence). Trimming took 1 base from V and 0 from J, leaving 11 bases between them. The CDR3 bases are TGTGCCAGCAGCTTAGGCAGACAGTCTAGCACAGATACGCAGTATTTT. Its translation: CASSLGRQSSTDTQYF. The full variable domain, in which reference TRBV7-9 and TRBJ2-3 provide the parts outside the CDR3, is DTGVSQNPRHKITKRGQNVTFRCDPISEHNRLYWYRQTLGQGPEFLTYFQNEAQLEKSRLLSDRFSAERPKGSFSTLEIQRTEQGDSAMYLCASSLGRQSSTDTQYFGPGTRLTVL.

This clone occurred a few times. The chain carries TRBV5-1 and TRBJ2-1, with 10 positions matching TRBD2. After removal of 1 base from V and 2 bases from J, the junction contained 3 bases not matched to a gene. Per the germline V gene, CDR1 is SGHRS and CDR2 is YFSETQ. The CDR3 is 16 residues long. CDR3 loop: CASSLHGLAAYNEQFF. DNA for the CDR3: TGCGCCAGCAGCTTGCACGGACTAGCGGCCTACAATGAGCAGTTCTTC.

The chain has TRBV12-1 and TRBJ2-7; the D call in the table, TRBD1, was not verified against the DNA. TRBV12-1 is shown as a pseudogene. The CDR3 is 18 residues long. Here the CDR3 reads CASTEVSGTGRNKYEQYF. CDR3 sequence (DNA): TGTGCCAGCACCGAGGTATCCGGGACAGGGAGGAACAAGTACGAGCAGTACTTC.

The chain employs TRBV7-2 and TRBJ1-1; tentatively, D is TRBD1 (6 bases). Trimming shortened V by 5 bases and J by 9 bases, and 22 bases separated the two germline ends. CDR1 is SGHTA, CDR2 FQGNSA, per germline. The CDR3 has 15 amino acids. The CDR3 protein is CASSLDVRLGTQAFF. The CDR3 region has the DNA TGTGCCAGCAGCCTCGACGTTCGGTTAGGGACACAAGCTTTCTTT. The variable domain in full, with the rest retrieved from reference TRBV7-2 and TRBJ1-1, is GAGVSQSPSNKVTEKGKDVELRCDPISGHTALYWYRQSLGQGLEFLIYFQGNSAPDKSGLPSDRFSAERTGGSVSTLTIQRTQQEDSAVYLCASSLDVRLGTQAFFGQGTRLTVV.